The source of this T cell receptor beta chain is a study of vaccination and CD4 T cells after COVID-19. The CDR3 loop spans 13 amino acids. The V gene lost 3 bases and the J gene lost 5 bases, with 11 bases spanning the gap. The germline V gene has CDR1 KGHSH and CDR2 LQKENI. Treatment of the sample: roughly 11-day PBMC culture with coronavirus spike peptide pools or control peptides (ViraFEST assay). About this clonotype: Its target is unknown.

Scientists ran DNA taken from cultured CD4+ T cells through the Oncomine TCR Beta short-read assay for sequencing. Each CDR3 protein gets one entry after TCRdb re-called the PCR reads with MiXCR. This sample carries about 18,000 distinct CDR3 sequences, 50% of them seen once, and the ten largest clones take less than 8.5%. The V call is TRBV18, the J call TRBJ2-7, with D maybe TRBD1 (6 bases). Specimen: CD4+ T cells from blood, cultured in vitro. This TCR was recovered from a human donor who had recovered from COVID-19. The CDR3 bases are TGTGCCAGCTCACCGGGGGCTCAGAACGAGCAGTACTTC. This codes for CASSPGAQNEQYF. The full variable domain, in which reference TRBV18 and TRBJ2-7 provide the parts outside the CDR3, is NAGVMQNPRHLVRRRGQEARLRCSPMKGHSHVYWYRQLPEEGLKFMVYLQKENIIDESGMPKERFSAEFPKEGPSILRIQQVVRGDSAAYFCASSPGAQNEQYFGPGTRLTVT.